One and the same sample provided the 28 T cell receptor beta chains below, sequenced in a study of cytomegalovirus exposure and HLA in healthy donors. The PCR had 60 Vbeta and 13 Jbeta primers. Repertoires were generated with immunoSEQ multiplex PCR, while TCRdb's copy carries only in-frame clones and drops some. The table shows fewer than 95,000 clones, with approximately 64% occurring only once. The material sequenced was PBMCs. The receptors shown here come from a woman aged 45-65 years in good health and CMV-seropositive.

This clone has more than one count but fewer than ten. V gene TRBV6-5 combines with J gene TRBJ2-7, with 9 bases fitting TRBD1. Trimming cost V 5 bases and J 7 bases; bases outside gene matches: 6. Germline values: CDR1 MNHEY, CDR2 SVGAGI. The CDR3 totals 13 residues. The chain's CDR3 is CASSRGQGGEQYF. The CDR3 nucleotides are TGTGCCAGCAGTAGGGGACAGGGAGGAGAGCAGTACTTC.

The sample holds a few counts of this clone. The rearrangement uses TRBV5-8 and TRBJ2-5, with D tentatively TRBD1 (6 bases). Looked up from germline, CDR1 is SGHTS and CDR2 is YDEGEE. V shed 2 bases and J shed 5 bases, with 16 bases lying between them. This CDR3 comprises 15 residues. Written as DNA, the CDR3 is TGTGCCAGCAGCTTCGTACAGGGTTGGTCGGAGACCCAGTACTTC. It encodes CASSFVQGWSETQYF.

This clone has more than one count but fewer than ten. The V gene is TRBV4-3, the J gene TRBJ2-1; 15 bases line up with TRBD2. The CDR3 has 20 residues. CDR1 LGHNA and CDR2 YSLEER come from the germline V gene. Losses at the gene ends were 3 bases for V and 1 base for J; bases not matched to a gene: 10. The CDR3 region has the DNA TGCGCCAGCAGCCATCTGCCGGGACTAGCGGGGGGCCGGTCCTACAATGAGCAGTTCTTC. Its translation is CASSHLPGLAGGRSYNEQFF.

This clone was counted between two and nine times. This chain uses TRBV6-4 with TRBJ2-2, with a possible D match to TRBD1 (5 bases). The CDR3 is 15 residues long. V shed 0 bases and J shed 2 bases, with 7 bases lying between them. Germline V lookup: CDR1 MRHNA, CDR2 SNTAGT. This CDR3 reads CASSDSTDNTGELFF. The CDR3 DNA is TGTGCCAGCAGTGACTCGACAGATAACACCGGGGAGCTGTTTTTT.

This clone was counted a few times. The chain joins TRBV4-1 to TRBJ1-5; D not resolved. This CDR3 comprises 13 residues. Trimming took off 0 bases at V and 7 bases at J, with 7 bases between the two ends. The germline V gene encodes CDR1 MGHRA and CDR2 YSYEKL. This chain's CDR3 is CASSQEMAQPQHF. The CDR3 DNA is TGCGCCAGCAGCCAAGAAATGGCCCAGCCCCAGCATTTT.

This clone came up a few times. The chain couples TRBV6-6 to TRBJ2-2, with TRBD2 matching 8 bases. V lost 5 bases and J lost 5; bases outside the gene matches: 7. In germline, CDR1 is MNHNY, CDR2 SVGAGI (reference sequence). The length of the CDR3 is 15 residues. As DNA, the CDR3 is TGTGCCAGCAGTCCCAGCGGGGGAGGAACCGGGGAGCTGTTTTTT. Its translation: CASSPSGGGTGELFF.

The V gene is TRBV7-2, the J gene TRBJ2-2; 8 bases agree with TRBD1. V gave up 6 bases and J gave up 5 bases; unmatched junction bases: 5. This CDR3 contains 14 residues. Germline-derived CDR1 and CDR2 are SGHTA and FQGNSA. Here the CDR3 DNA reads TGTGCCAGCAGATACTACAGGGGGACCGGGGAGCTGTTTTTT. Protein: CASRYYRGTGELFF.

This clone appeared a single time. The chain has TRBV10-3 and TRBJ2-7; the D gene is possibly TRBD2 (6 bases). Trimming removed 5 bases from V and 3 bases from J, with 17 bases in between. Germline V CDR1 and CDR2: ENHRY, SYGVKD. This CDR3 is built from 15 residues. The CDR3 bases are TGTGCCATCAGTCCGGGGGACTTACAAGGCTACGAGCAGTACTTC. It is translated as CAISPGDLQGYEQYF.

The chain uses TRBV7-9 and TRBJ2-7, with D tentatively TRBD1 (6 bases). The CDR3 length is 15 residues. Trimming pared 4 bases from V and 0 bases from J, leaving 13 bases between. The V gene's germline CDR1 is SEHNR and CDR2 FQNEAQ (reference sequence). DNA of the CDR3: TGTGCCAGCAGCTCGGACAGAAAACCCTCCTACGAGCAGTACTTC. Its protein is CASSSDRKPSYEQYF.

The chain uses TRBV10-2 and TRBJ1-3; the match to TRBD1 covers 9 bases. The ends lost 8 bases at V and 4 bases at J; junction bases unmatched: 9. This CDR3 spans 15 amino acids. Germline V gene sequence: CDR1 WSHSY, CDR2 SAAADI. The CDR3 reads CASSGQGILGNTIYF. The CDR3 region has the DNA TGCGCCAGCTCAGGACAGGGGATACTCGGAAACACCATATATTTT.

The chain couples TRBV30 to TRBJ2-3; D gene uncertain. This CDR3 comprises 11 residues. Germline V CDR1 and CDR2: GTSNPN, SVGIG (reference sequence). The ends were cut back, 2 bases at V and 8 bases at J, with 8 bases in the middle. CDR3: CAWSFGATQYF. The CDR3 DNA is TGTGCCTGGAGTTTCGGTGCTACGCAGTATTTT.

V and J are TRBV7-8 and TRBJ1-5; possible D gene TRBD1, 6 bases. V lost 2 bases, J lost 4 bases, and 9 bases lay in between. The CDR3 loop spans 14 amino acids. CDR1 is SGHVS, CDR2 FQNEAQ, per germline. CDR3: CASSLIQGNQPQHF. The CDR3 bases are TGTGCCAGCAGCTTAATACAGGGTAATCAGCCCCAGCATTTT.

J is TRBJ2-7 and V is TRBV7-9; D might be TRBD1 (5 bases). Looked up from germline, CDR1 is SEHNR and CDR2 is FQNEAQ (reference sequence). This CDR3 is 15 amino acids long. Trimming pared 5 bases from V and 4 bases from J, leaving 18 bases between. CDR3 loop: CASSPGQGPMYEQYF. CDR3 sequence (DNA): TGTGCCAGCAGCCCTGGTCAGGGTCCTATGTACGAGCAGTACTTC.

This chain uses TRBV5-1 with TRBJ1-2; 7 positions agree with TRBD1. Germline loops: CDR1 SGHRS, CDR2 YFSETQ. This CDR3 has 15 amino acids. Germline trimming cut 4 bases from V and 5 bases from J; bases unmatched to any gene: 11. CDR3 nucleotides: TGCGCCAGCAGCACAACGGAAGGGGGCGCGTATGGCTACACCTTC. Protein product: CASSTTEGGAYGYTF.

This sequence joins TRBV30 and TRBJ2-1; 8 positions match TRBD2. V dropped 1 base and J dropped 2; count of bases not matched to a gene: 4. The CDR3 is 15 residues long. Germline-derived CDR1 and CDR2 are GTSNPN and SVGIG (reference sequence). The CDR3 DNA reads as TGTGCCTGGAGTGAGGGTAGCGGGGCCTACAATGAGCAGTTCTTC. Amino acid sequence: CAWSEGSGAYNEQFF.

The rearrangement links TRBV5-4 to TRBJ2-2, with 7 nucleotides matching TRBD2. This CDR3 has 16 amino acids. With 4 bases clipped from V and 1 base from J, the junction kept 7 bases outside the gene matches. The germline gives CDR1 SGHNT, CDR2 YYREEE (reference sequence). The CDR3 reads CASSTVTSENTGELFF. Written as DNA, the CDR3 is TGTGCCAGCAGCACGGTCACTAGCGAGAACACCGGGGAGCTGTTTTTT.

This clone was seen more than once but under ten times. The V and J genes are TRBV19 and TRBJ1-2; 7 bases are a match to TRBD1. The V segment lost 4 bases and the J segment 1 base; nucleotides outside the gene matches: 6. CDR1 is LNHDA, CDR2 SQIVND, per germline (reference sequence). The CDR3 has 15 residues. CDR3 nucleotides: TGTGCCAGTAGTAGTAGGGGGCTGAATAACTATGGCTACACCTTC. Protein: CASSSRGLNNYGYTF.

This clone turned up a few times. The rearrangement uses TRBV28 and TRBJ1-1, with D unresolved. Looked up from germline, CDR1 is MDHEN and CDR2 is SYDVKM. CDR3 size: 13 residues. The germline V and J ends were trimmed by 3 bases and 0 bases, with 5 bases remaining between them. The CDR3 bases are TGTGCCAGCAGTTTTACGGTGAACACTGAAGCTTTCTTT. Residues: CASSFTVNTEAFF.

This clone turned up a few times. The chain recombines TRBV5-4 with TRBJ2-1; D perhaps matches TRBD2 (6 bases). The germline CDR1 and CDR2 sequences are SGHNT and YYREEE (reference sequence). The V end was cut by 0 bases, the J end by 9 bases, with 13 bases between. CDR3 size: 14 residues. CDR3 sequence (DNA): TGTGCCAGCAGCTTGGGGGTAGCGGCGGGTGAGCAGTTCTTC. It translates to CASSLGVAAGEQFF.

CDR3 nucleotide sequence: TGTGCCAGTACCTTCGACAGGATGGGGAATCAGCCCCAGCATTTT. Protein product: CASTFDRMGNQPQHF. The V gene is TRBV19, the J gene TRBJ1-5; perhaps TRBD1 as D (6 bases). The CDR3 runs to 15 residues. V shed 7 bases and J shed 4 bases, with 17 bases lying between them. CDR1 is LNHDA, CDR2 SQIVND, per germline (reference sequence).

V gene TRBV7-9 combines with J gene TRBJ2-2, with D perhaps matching TRBD1 (5 bases). From germline, CDR1 is SEHNR and CDR2 FQNEAQ (reference sequence). The CDR3 loop spans 14 amino acids. V lost 7 bases and J lost 1, with 10 bases in between. CDR3: CASMGRLNTGELFF. The CDR3 nucleotides are TGTGCCAGCATGGGGCGATTGAACACCGGGGAGCTGTTTTTT.

The DNA for the CDR3 is TGTGCCATCAGTGTGTCTAGCGGTAACACCGGGGAGCTGTTTTTT. Its translation is CAISVSSGNTGELFF. The chain links TRBV10-3 to TRBJ2-2; 7 bases are shared with TRBD2. V shed 4 bases and J 2 bases; nucleotides not matched to a gene: 4. CDR3 length: 15 residues. Germline CDR1 is ENHRY and CDR2 is SYGVKD.

J is TRBJ2-7 and V is TRBV27, with D possibly TRBD1 on 5 matching bases. The CDR3 sequence is 13 residues long. Trimming stripped 7 bases from V and 2 bases from J, with 12 bases between. CDR1 is MNHEY and CDR2 is SMNVEV in the germline V gene (reference sequence). Written as DNA, the CDR3 is TGTGCCAGCACCCCCCAGGGAACCTACGAGCAGTACTTC. Protein: CASTPQGTYEQYF.

The chain combines TRBV19 with TRBJ2-1, with D possibly matching TRBD2 (6 bases). With 0 bases removed from V and 1 base from J, the gap between germline ends came to 10 bases. CDR3 size: 16 residues. The germline gives CDR1 LNHDA, CDR2 SQIVND (reference sequence). CDR3 protein: CASSIDGDFSYNEQFF. The CDR3 bases are TGTGCCAGTAGTATAGATGGGGACTTTTCCTACAATGAGCAGTTCTTC.

The gene calls are TRBV29-1 and TRBJ2-7, with D tentatively TRBD1 (8 bases). Germline V gene data show CDR1 as SQVTM and CDR2 as ANQGSEA. There are 15 residues in the CDR3. V was shortened by 6 bases and J by 5 bases, with 23 bases between the two germline ends. The CDR3 protein is CSVVNRGGLGNEQYF. CDR3 nucleotides: TGCAGCGTCGTGAACAGGGGGGGTTTGGGGAACGAGCAGTACTTC.

The chain is built from TRBV6-1 and TRBJ1-2; 8 bases agree with TRBD1. CDR3 length equals 15 residues. CDR1 is MNHNS and CDR2 is SASEGT in the germline V gene. Losses at the gene ends were 1 base for V and 4 bases for J; bases not matched to a gene: 5. CDR3 loop: CASSEGGGQVYGYTF. Written as DNA, the CDR3 is TGTGCCAGCAGTGAAGGGGGGGGACAGGTCTATGGCTACACCTTC.

The chain couples TRBV13 to TRBJ2-7; TRBD2 matches at 8 bases. This CDR3 has 14 amino acids. The trim removed 5 bases at V and 6 bases at J, leaving 9 bases unmatched. From germline, CDR1 is PRHDT and CDR2 FYEKMQ (reference sequence). The CDR3 DNA sequence: TGTGCCAGCAGCCCGGGGACTAGGACCCTCGAGCAGTACTTC. Translated: CASSPGTRTLEQYF.

This rearrangement joins TRBV7-9 to TRBJ2-1, with D possibly being TRBD2 (7 bases). The V gene lost 7 bases and the J gene lost 0 bases, with 19 bases spanning the gap. Germline values: CDR1 SEHNR, CDR2 FQNEAQ (reference sequence). This CDR3 comprises 17 residues. The CDR3 DNA sequence: TGTGCCAGCACCCTCATCGGGGGGCCTAGCTCCTACAATGAGCAGTTCTTC. It is translated as CASTLIGGPSSYNEQFF.